This TCR beta chain was identified in a study of blood T cell repertoires in COVID-19. Some clones are missing from TCRdb's copy, which holds only in-frame ones; the method was immunoSEQ multiplex PCR. The table shows under 450,000 clones, with around 88% occurring only once. Germline loops: CDR1 MNHEY, CDR2 SVGAGI. V shed 6 bases and J shed 4 bases, with 18 bases lying between them. The CDR3 is 15 residues long. This clone was detected only once. This sequence originates from a woman aged 45-65 years with COVID-19, enrolled during active disease. V usage is TRBV6-5 and J usage is TRBJ2-5; possible D gene TRBD2, 6 bases. Sequenced material: peripheral blood. CDR3 protein: CASRRLVLNPETQYF. The CDR3 DNA is TGTGCCAGCAGGAGACTAGTTCTTAACCCAGAGACCCAGTACTTC.